This T cell receptor (beta chain) was profiled in a study of blood T cells in healthy people across ages. Study-level findings and limits: Possibly, changes in expanded clonotypes were confounded because donor CMV status was unknown.

A sample-barcoded 5' primer and a J-beta primer mix were used in a second PCR of roughly 7 to 11 cycles. TCRdb analysed the 5' RACE reads with MiXCR anew, one entry per CDR3 protein. There are approximately 880,000 distinct CDR3 sequences in the sample; roughly 48% occur only once, and over 10% lies in the top ten. A word on this clonotype: Its specificity is unknown.

CDR3 length: 16 residues. V lost 5 bases and J 0 bases, leaving 15 bases between the germline ends. Germline V CDR1 and CDR2: SNHLY, FYNNEI. The chain carries TRBV2 and TRBJ2-3; D is possibly TRBD1 (6 bases). The clonotype comes from a man younger than 40 in good health. Sequenced: blood. CDR3 sequence: CASSPLGAASTDTQYF. In DNA, the CDR3 is TGTGCCAGCAGTCCCCTGGGGGCCGCTAGCACAGATACGCAGTATTTT.